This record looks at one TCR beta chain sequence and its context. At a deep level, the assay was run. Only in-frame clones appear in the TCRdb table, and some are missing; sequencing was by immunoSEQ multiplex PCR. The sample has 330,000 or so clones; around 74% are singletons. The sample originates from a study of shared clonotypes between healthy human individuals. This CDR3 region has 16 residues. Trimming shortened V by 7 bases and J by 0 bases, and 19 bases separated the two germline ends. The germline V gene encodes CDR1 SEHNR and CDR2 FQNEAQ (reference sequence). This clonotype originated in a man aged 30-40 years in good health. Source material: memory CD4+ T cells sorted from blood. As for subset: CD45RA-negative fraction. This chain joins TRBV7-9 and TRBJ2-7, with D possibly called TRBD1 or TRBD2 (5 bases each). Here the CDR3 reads CASKNELGDSSYEQYF. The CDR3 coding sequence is TGTGCCAGCAAAAATGAGCTGGGGGATTCCTCCTACGAGCAGTACTTC.